The sequence of this TCR beta chain was determined in a study of CD8+ T cells in alopecia areata. V was trimmed by 5 bases and J by 4 bases, leaving 8 bases between them. The CDR3 spans 12 residues. CDR1 SGHTA and CDR2 FQGNSA come from the germline V gene. Once RNA had been extracted, it was reverse transcribed into cDNA to act as the sequencing template. The protocol was immunoSEQ multiplex PCR, while the TCRdb copy is restricted to in-frame clones and leaves out a portion. This sample yields about 190,000 clones, of which roughly three fifths are seen a single time; approximately 0.7% belongs to the top ten. Treatment defined: oral pan-JAK inhibitor, 5-10 mg twice daily.

The material was CD4+ T cells sorted from blood, obtained at week 4, from a patient treated with tofacitinib. The chain carries TRBV7-2 and TRBJ2-5, with unresolved D. The sequence came from a human donor with alopecia areata. This CDR3 is CASSPDGETQYF. The CDR3 DNA reads as TGTGCCAGCAGCCCAGACGGAGAGACCCAGTACTTC. The full variable domain, its missing parts supplied by reference TRBV7-2 and TRBJ2-5, is GAGVSQSPSNKVTEKGKDVELRCDPISGHTALYWYRQSLGQGLEFLIYFQGNSAPDKSGLPSDRFSAERTGGSVSTLTIQRTQQEDSAVYLCASSPDGETQYFGPGTRLLVL.